Following are 25 T cell receptor beta chains from one sample sequenced in a study of a mutant IDH1 vaccine in newly diagnosed glioma. No cognate antigen is known for these TCRs. TCRdb keeps only in-frame clones here, not all; method: immunoSEQ multiplex PCR. This sample yields about 65,000 clones, of which 85% are seen a single time; less than 5% belongs to the top ten. The time point was: week 23, last vaccination. Alongside topical imiquimod, each dose of vaccine comprised 300 ug of mutant IDH1 20-mer peptide. The source material was PBMCs, sampled from a glioma patient whose treatment included an IDH1 peptide vaccine. The receptors were sampled from a man aged 30 to 39 with glioma.

CDR3 loop: CASRTGGSYGYTF. The CDR3 nucleotides are TGTGCCAGCAGGACAGGGGGCTCCTATGGCTACACCTTC. This chain joins TRBV6-5 and TRBJ1-2; 10 positions match TRBD1. CDR1 MNHEY and CDR2 SVGAGI come from the germline V gene. V lost 6 bases, J lost 4 bases, and 2 bases stayed unmatched. This CDR3 comprises 13 residues.

The chain carries TRBV27 and TRBJ2-3, with 16 positions matching TRBD2. The V gene end was trimmed by 0 bases and the J gene end by 8 bases; junction bases not matched to a gene: 8. This CDR3 comprises 18 residues. The V gene's germline CDR1 is MNHEY and CDR2 SMNVEV (reference sequence). The CDR3: CASSLSPGLAGGQGTQYF. CDR3 coding DNA: TGTGCCAGCAGTTTATCCCCGGGACTAGCGGGGGGGCAGGGTACGCAGTATTTT.

The J gene is TRBJ2-3, the V gene TRBV4-1; 13 bases map to TRBD2. Trimming at V came to 1 base and at J to 6 bases, leaving 10 bases not matched to a gene. CDR3 size: 18 residues. Germline V CDR1 and CDR2: MGHRA, YSYEKL. For the CDR3, the DNA is TGCGCCAGCAGCCAAGTAGGAAAACTAGCGGGGGGGCGGGATACGCAGTATTTT. Its protein product is CASSQVGKLAGGRDTQYF.

This chain connects TRBV19 to TRBJ1-4; D is undetermined. Germline CDR1 and CDR2: LNHDA and SQIVND (reference sequence). The length of the CDR3 is 14 residues. Trimming shortened V by 4 bases and J by 4 bases, and 10 bases separated the two germline ends. CDR3 sequence: CASSTYSYNEKLFF. The DNA for the CDR3 is TGTGCCAGTAGTACATACAGCTATAATGAAAAACTGTTTTTT.

This clone has just one count. The chain uses TRBV5-1 and TRBJ1-2, with D possibly matching TRBD1 (6 bases). The germline V gene has CDR1 SGHRS and CDR2 YFSETQ. The CDR3 totals 12 residues. Between the trimmed V and J ends, which lost 4 bases and 8 bases, there was a span of 12 bases. Here the CDR3 DNA reads TGCGCCAGCAGCCAGGGGCAGCGAGGCTACACCTTC. As protein: CASSQGQRGYTF.

The chain employs TRBV15 and TRBJ1-6; D gene ambiguous. Germline values: CDR1 LNHNV, CDR2 YYDKDF (reference sequence). The CDR3 runs to 12 residues. With 0 bases removed from V and 14 bases from J, the gap between germline ends came to 8 bases. DNA of the CDR3: TGTGCCACCAGCAGAGATCGGGTGGCCCTCCACTTT. Translation gives CATSRDRVALHF. The full variable domain, with the rest looked up from reference TRBV15 and TRBJ1-6, is DAMVIQNPRYQVTQFGKPVTLSCSQTLNHNVMYWYQQKSSQAPKLLFHYYDKDFNNEADTPDNFQSRRPNTSFCFLDIRSPGLGDTAMYLCATSRDRVALHFGNGTRLTVT.

This chain links TRBV7-9 with TRBJ1-1; the D gene is possibly TRBD1 (6 bases). Germline CDR1 is SEHNR and CDR2 is FQNEAQ (reference sequence). Trimming removed 5 bases at V and 2 bases at J, with 15 bases between. This CDR3 has 15 amino acids. CDR3 DNA sequence: TGTGCCAGCAGCCAAAGGAAAGGGGGAAACACTGAAGCTTTCTTT. This codes for CASSQRKGGNTEAFF.

This clone has a handful of counts. The junction shows a germline mismatch at one end, possibly a read error. The chain employs TRBV10-2 and TRBJ1-1; no definite D call. The CDR3 spans 11 residues. Germline CDR1 and CDR2: WSHSY and SAAADI. The CDR3 DNA reads TGCGCCAGCAGTGAGGGTGCCGACTCTCTCTTT. Translation: CASSEGADSLF.

A single count supports this clone. The chain is built from TRBV10-1 and TRBJ2-1, with 15 bases fitting TRBD2. Per the germline V gene, CDR1 is WNHNN and CDR2 is SYGVQD (reference sequence). The CDR3 length is 17 residues. After removal of 4 bases from V and 4 bases from J, the junction contained 5 bases not matched to a gene. CDR3 sequence (DNA): TGCGCCAGCAGTGCGGGGACTAGCGGGGGGATATACAATGAGCAGTTCTTC. This codes for CASSAGTSGGIYNEQFF.

Here the CDR3 DNA reads TGTGCCAGCAGCCCGGGGGCTTCCTCCTACGAGCAGTACTTC. It encodes CASSPGASSYEQYF. The rearrangement links TRBV13 to TRBJ2-7; D tentatively reads TRBD1 or TRBD2 (6 bases each). Trimming cost V 5 bases and J 0 bases, with 11 bases left between them. The V gene's germline CDR1 is PRHDT and CDR2 FYEKMQ (reference sequence). This CDR3 contains 14 residues.

Here the CDR3 reads CASSSGSGNTIYF. CDR3 bases: TGTGCCAGCAGTTCGGGGTCAGGAAACACCATATATTTT. The chain is built from TRBV6-6 and TRBJ1-3, with no clear D. Germline CDR1 and CDR2: MNHNY and SVGAGI (reference sequence). The CDR3 is made up of 13 amino acids. V lost 4 bases, J lost 4 bases, and 8 bases lay in between.

V usage is TRBV19 and J usage is TRBJ2-7; 7 nucleotides line up with TRBD1. V shed 5 bases and J 11 bases; nucleotides not matched to a gene: 9. The CDR3 consists of 12 residues. Germline lookup yields CDR1 LNHDA and CDR2 SQIVND (reference sequence). DNA for the CDR3: TGTGCCAGTAGTCCACTAGGACAGGAGAAGTACTTC. Translation: CASSPLGQEKYF.

The J gene is TRBJ2-2, the V gene TRBV7-9; 7 nucleotides match TRBD1. This CDR3 has 15 amino acids. With 0 bases clipped from V and 6 bases from J, the junction kept 4 bases outside the gene matches. Germline CDR1 is SEHNR and CDR2 is FQNEAQ (reference sequence). The CDR3 region is CASSLAGGRAGELFF. The CDR3 DNA sequence: TGTGCCAGCAGCTTAGCAGGGGGCAGAGCCGGGGAGCTGTTTTTT.

Points on this clone: A junction boundary mismatches the germline segment, possibly from a read error. J is TRBJ2-7 and V is TRBV6-6; D gene uncertain. Per germline, CDR1 MNHNY and CDR2 SVGAGI (reference sequence). The CDR3 spans 12 residues. CDR3 sequence: CASSYSSSEQYF. Here the CDR3 DNA reads TGTGCCAGCAGTTACTCTTCCTCCGAGCAGTACTTC.

The V gene is TRBV28, the J gene TRBJ2-5, with D perhaps TRBD1 (5 bases). CDR3 length: 15 residues. The germline gives CDR1 MDHEN, CDR2 SYDVKM. V was shortened by 1 base and J by 2 bases, with 11 bases between the two germline ends. CDR3 coding DNA: TGTGCCAGCAGTTTATCGCTAGGGGCTCAAGAGACCCAGTACTTC. Amino acid sequence: CASSLSLGAQETQYF.

The V and J genes are TRBV19 and TRBJ1-5; D possibly corresponds to TRBD1 (6 bases). The CDR3 spans 19 residues. CDR1 and CDR2 (germline): LNHDA, SQIVND (reference sequence). V was trimmed by 0 bases and J by 6 bases, leaving 24 bases between them. CDR3 in amino acids: CASSIDRDLRDIGSQPQHF. CDR3 bases: TGTGCCAGTAGTATAGACCGAGACTTACGGGACATCGGCAGTCAGCCCCAGCATTTT.

The CDR3 DNA is TGTGCCAGAAGCTCGGGGAAGAATTCACCCCTCCACTTT. Translation: CARSSGKNSPLHF. V is TRBV5-3 and J is TRBJ1-6; D unresolved. TRBV5-3 is an ORF, with its function uncertain. The CDR3 sequence is 13 residues long. V was trimmed by 3 bases and J by 7 bases, leaving 8 bases between them.

The chain carries TRBV5-6 and TRBJ2-2, with D possibly being TRBD2 (6 bases). Germline V gene data show CDR1 as SGHDT and CDR2 as YYEEEE. The CDR3 is 15 residues long. Trimming removed 3 bases at V and 1 base at J, with 10 bases between. The CDR3 loop reads CASSSGGVNTGELFF. The CDR3 region has the DNA TGTGCCAGCAGCTCTGGAGGGGTGAACACCGGGGAGCTGTTTTTT.

This chain joins TRBV14 and TRBJ2-7, with 11 bases matching TRBD1. CDR1 is SGHDN, CDR2 FVKESK, per germline. V lost 3 bases, J lost 0 bases, and 16 bases stayed unmatched. The CDR3 sequence is 20 residues long. CDR3 amino acids: CASSQKADPPGTGGSYEQYF. CDR3 coding DNA: TGTGCCAGCAGCCAGAAAGCCGATCCTCCAGGGACAGGGGGCTCCTACGAGCAGTACTTC.

A word on this clone: One end of the junction fails to match germline, which may point to a read error. This chain joins TRBV7-2 and TRBJ1-2, with 8 bases aligning to TRBD1. The germline gives CDR1 SGHTA, CDR2 FQGNSA. This CDR3 contains 14 residues. DNA of the CDR3: TGTGCCAGCGGCTTAAACAGGGGGACCTATGGCTACACCTTC. As protein: CASGLNRGTYGYTF.

The chain carries TRBV6-5 and TRBJ2-7, with 9 bases aligning to TRBD1. CDR1 is MNHEY, CDR2 SVGAGI, per germline. This CDR3 region has 15 residues. Germline trimming cut 6 bases from V and 4 bases from J; bases unmatched to any gene: 10. CDR3: CASSRGTGLLYEQYF. CDR3 nucleotide sequence: TGTGCCAGCAGCCGCGGGACAGGGCTTTTATACGAGCAGTACTTC.

This clone was counted between two and nine times. The J gene is TRBJ1-1, the V gene TRBV6-6; D gene unclear. Germline V gene sequence: CDR1 MNHNY, CDR2 SVGAGI (reference sequence). This CDR3 comprises 11 residues. Trimming took off 0 bases at V and 7 bases at J, with 3 bases between the two ends. CDR3 nucleotide sequence: TGTGCCAGCAGTTACTCAATTGAAGCTTTCTTT. This gives the protein CASSYSIEAFF.

The rearrangement joins TRBV27 to TRBJ2-1; TRBD1 is a possible D gene (6 bases). The CDR3 loop spans 17 amino acids. Germline V gene lookup returns CDR1 MNHEY and CDR2 SMNVEV (reference sequence). Between the trimmed V and J ends, which lost 7 bases and 0 bases, there was a span of 19 bases. CDR3 protein: CASIPLPQGTSYNEQFF. The CDR3 bases are TGTGCCAGCATACCCCTCCCACAGGGTACCTCCTACAATGAGCAGTTCTTC.

The V call is TRBV19, the J call TRBJ1-5, with D perhaps matching TRBD1 (5 bases). V shed 10 bases and J shed 6 bases, with 28 bases lying between them. This CDR3 is 17 amino acids long. In germline, CDR1 is LNHDA, CDR2 SQIVND (reference sequence). The CDR3 nucleotides are TGTGCCACCTCACTCCTCAGGGAATGGGGCTACATTCAGCCCCAGCATTTT. The encoded protein is CATSLLREWGYIQPQHF.

This clone came up a few times. The J gene is TRBJ1-5, the V gene TRBV18; TRBD1 matches at 7 bases. V lost 3 bases and J lost 3; bases outside the gene matches: 5. The V gene's germline CDR1 is KGHSH and CDR2 LQKENI. The CDR3 contains 15 residues. The CDR3 here is CASSPGTEINQPQHF. As DNA, the CDR3 is TGTGCCAGCTCACCGGGGACAGAGATCAATCAGCCCCAGCATTTT. The whole variable domain, remainder taken from reference TRBV18 and TRBJ1-5, is NAGVMQNPRHLVRRRGQEARLRCSPMKGHSHVYWYRQLPEEGLKFMVYLQKENIIDESGMPKERFSAEFPKEGPSILRIQQVVRGDSAAYFCASSPGTEINQPQHFGDGTRLSIL.